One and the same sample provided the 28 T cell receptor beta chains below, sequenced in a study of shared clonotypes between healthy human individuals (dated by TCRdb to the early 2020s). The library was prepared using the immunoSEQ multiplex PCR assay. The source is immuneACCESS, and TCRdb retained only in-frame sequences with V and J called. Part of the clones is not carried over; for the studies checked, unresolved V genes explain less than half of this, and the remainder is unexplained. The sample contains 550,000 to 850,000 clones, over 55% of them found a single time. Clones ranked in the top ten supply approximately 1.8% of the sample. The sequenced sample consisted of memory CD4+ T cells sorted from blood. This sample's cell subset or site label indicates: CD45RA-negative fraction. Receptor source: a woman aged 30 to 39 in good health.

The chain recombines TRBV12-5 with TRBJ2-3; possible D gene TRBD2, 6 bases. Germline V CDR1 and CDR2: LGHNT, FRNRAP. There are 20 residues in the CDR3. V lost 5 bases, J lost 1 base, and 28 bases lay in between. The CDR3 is CASGNVPLGGGANRTDTQYF. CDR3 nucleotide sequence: TGTGCTAGTGGTAATGTTCCCTTAGGCGGCGGGGCTAATCGCACAGATACGCAGTATTTT. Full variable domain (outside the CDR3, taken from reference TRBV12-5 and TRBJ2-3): DARVTQTPRHKVTEMGQEVTMRCQPILGHNTVFWYRQTMMQGLELLAYFRNRAPLDDSGMPKDRFSAEMPDATLATLKIQPSEPRDSAVYFCASGNVPLGGGANRTDTQYFGPGTRLTVL.

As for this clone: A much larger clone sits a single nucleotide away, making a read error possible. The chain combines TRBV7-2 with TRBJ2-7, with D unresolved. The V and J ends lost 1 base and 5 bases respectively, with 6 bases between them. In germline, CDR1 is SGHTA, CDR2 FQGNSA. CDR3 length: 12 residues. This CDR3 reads CASSLGAHEQYF. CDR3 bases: TGTGCCAGCAGCTTAGGAGCCCACGAGCAGTACTTC.

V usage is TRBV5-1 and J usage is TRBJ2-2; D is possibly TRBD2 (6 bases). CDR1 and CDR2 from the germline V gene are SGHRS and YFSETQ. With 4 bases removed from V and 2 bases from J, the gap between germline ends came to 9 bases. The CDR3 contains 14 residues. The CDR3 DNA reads TGCGCCAGCAGCCCGGGGGTCAACACCGGGGAGCTGTTTTTT. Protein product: CASSPGVNTGELFF. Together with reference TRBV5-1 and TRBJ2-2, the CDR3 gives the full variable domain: KAGVTQTPRYLIKTRGQQVTLSCSPISGHRSVSWYQQTPGQGLQFLFEYFSETQRNKGNFPGRFSGRQFSNSRSEMNVSTLELGDSALYLCASSPGVNTGELFFGEGSRLTVL.

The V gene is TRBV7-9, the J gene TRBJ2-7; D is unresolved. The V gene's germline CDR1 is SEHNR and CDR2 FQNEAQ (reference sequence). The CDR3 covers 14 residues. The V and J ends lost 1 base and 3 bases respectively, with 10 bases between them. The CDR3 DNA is TGTGCCAGCAGCTTAGTTACGCCGATCTACGAGCAGTACTTC. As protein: CASSLVTPIYEQYF.

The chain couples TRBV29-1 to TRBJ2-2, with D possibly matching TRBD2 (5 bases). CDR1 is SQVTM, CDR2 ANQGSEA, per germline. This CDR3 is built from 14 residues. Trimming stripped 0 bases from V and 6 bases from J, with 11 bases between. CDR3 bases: TGCAGCGTTGAAGAGAATGGACTTGCCGGGGAGCTGTTTTTT. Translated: CSVEENGLAGELFF.

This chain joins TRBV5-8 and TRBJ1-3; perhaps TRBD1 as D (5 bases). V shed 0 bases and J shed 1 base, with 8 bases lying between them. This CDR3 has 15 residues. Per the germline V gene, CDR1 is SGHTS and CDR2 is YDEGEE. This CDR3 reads CASSLGQKSGNTIYF. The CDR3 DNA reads TGTGCCAGCAGCTTGGGACAGAAGTCTGGAAACACCATATATTTT.

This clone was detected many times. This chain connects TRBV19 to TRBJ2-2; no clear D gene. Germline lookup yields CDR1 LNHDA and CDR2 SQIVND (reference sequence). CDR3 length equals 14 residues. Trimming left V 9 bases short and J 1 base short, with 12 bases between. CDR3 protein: CASKRKGNTGELFF. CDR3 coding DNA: TGTGCCAGCAAAAGGAAGGGGAACACCGGGGAGCTGTTTTTT.

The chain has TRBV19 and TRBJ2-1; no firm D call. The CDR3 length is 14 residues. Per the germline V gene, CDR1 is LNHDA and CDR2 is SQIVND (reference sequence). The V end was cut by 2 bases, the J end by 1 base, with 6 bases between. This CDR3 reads CASSILRSYNEQFF. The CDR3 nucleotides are TGTGCCAGTAGTATATTGCGATCCTACAATGAGCAGTTCTTC.

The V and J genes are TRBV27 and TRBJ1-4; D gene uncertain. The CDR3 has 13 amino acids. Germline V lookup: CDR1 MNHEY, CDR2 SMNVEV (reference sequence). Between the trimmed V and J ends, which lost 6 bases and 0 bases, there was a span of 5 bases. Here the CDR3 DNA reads TGTGCCAGCAGGACCCCAACTAATGAAAAACTGTTTTTT. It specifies CASRTPTNEKLFF.

CDR3 nucleotides: TGTGCCAGCAGTGAAGTCGCCCGTACGGATGGCTACACCTTC. Translated: CASSEVARTDGYTF. The chain links TRBV6-1 to TRBJ1-2; no clear D. Trimming cost V 1 base and J 6 bases, with 12 bases left between them. This CDR3 is built from 14 residues. The germline V gene encodes CDR1 MNHNS and CDR2 SASEGT.

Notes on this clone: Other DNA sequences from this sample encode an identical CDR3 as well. This chain's CDR3 is CASSPGGSRETQYF. CDR3 coding DNA: TGTGCCAGCTCACCGGGCGGCTCCAGAGAGACCCAGTACTTC. This chain uses TRBV18 with TRBJ2-5; D ambiguous. In germline, CDR1 is KGHSH, CDR2 LQKENI. CDR3 length: 14 amino acids. The V end was cut by 3 bases, the J end by 4 bases, with 12 bases between.

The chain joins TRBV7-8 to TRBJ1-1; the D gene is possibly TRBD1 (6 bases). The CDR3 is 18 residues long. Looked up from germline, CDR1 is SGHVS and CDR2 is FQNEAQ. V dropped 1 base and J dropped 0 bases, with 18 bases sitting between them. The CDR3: CASSLDLLNRAMNTEAFF. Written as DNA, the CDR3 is TGTGCCAGCAGCTTAGATCTTCTCAACAGGGCCATGAACACTGAAGCTTTCTTT.

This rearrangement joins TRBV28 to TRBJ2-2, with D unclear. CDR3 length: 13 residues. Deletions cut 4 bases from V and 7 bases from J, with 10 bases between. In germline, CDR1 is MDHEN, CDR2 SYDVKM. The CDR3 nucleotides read TGTGCCAGCAGTTACCGAGCCCTCGGGGAGCTGTTTTTT. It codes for CASSYRALGELFF. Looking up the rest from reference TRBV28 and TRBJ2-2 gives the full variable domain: DVKVTQSSRYLVKRTGEKVFLECVQDMDHENMFWYRQDPGLGLRLIYFSYDVKMKEKGDIPEGYSVSREKKERFSLILESASTNQTSMYLCASSYRALGELFFGEGSRLTVL.

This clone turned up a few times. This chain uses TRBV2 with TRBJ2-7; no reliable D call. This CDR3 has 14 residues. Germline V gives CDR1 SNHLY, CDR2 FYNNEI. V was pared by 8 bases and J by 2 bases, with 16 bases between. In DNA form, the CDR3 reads TGTGCCAGCGGAGCTGCCGGGTGGGCCTACGAGCAGTACTTC. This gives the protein CASGAAGWAYEQYF.

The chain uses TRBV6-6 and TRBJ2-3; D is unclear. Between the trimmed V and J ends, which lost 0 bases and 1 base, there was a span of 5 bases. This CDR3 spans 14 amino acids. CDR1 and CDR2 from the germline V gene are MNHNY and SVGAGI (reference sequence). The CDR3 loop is CASSYSTRTDTQYF. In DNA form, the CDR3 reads TGTGCCAGCAGTTACTCGACCCGCACAGATACGCAGTATTTT.

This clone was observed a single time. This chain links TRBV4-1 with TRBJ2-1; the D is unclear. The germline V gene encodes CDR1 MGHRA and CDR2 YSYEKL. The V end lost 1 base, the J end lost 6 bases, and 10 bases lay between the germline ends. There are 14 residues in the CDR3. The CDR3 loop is CASSQVAARNEQFF. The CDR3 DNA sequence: TGCGCCAGCAGCCAAGTTGCAGCGCGCAATGAGCAGTTCTTC.

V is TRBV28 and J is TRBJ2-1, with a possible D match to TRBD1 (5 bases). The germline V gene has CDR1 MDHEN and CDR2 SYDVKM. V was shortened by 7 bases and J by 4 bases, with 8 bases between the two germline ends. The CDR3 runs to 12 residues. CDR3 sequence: CASNKGYNEQFF. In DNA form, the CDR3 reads TGTGCCAGCAATAAGGGGTACAATGAGCAGTTCTTC. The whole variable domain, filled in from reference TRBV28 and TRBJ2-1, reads DVKVTQSSRYLVKRTGEKVFLECVQDMDHENMFWYRQDPGLGLRLIYFSYDVKMKEKGDIPEGYSVSREKKERFSLILESASTNQTSMYLCASNKGYNEQFFGPGTRLTVL.

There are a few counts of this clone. CDR3 sequence (DNA): TGTGCCAGCAGATCGGGAACGTCGAGAGCTTTCTTT. It yields the protein CASRSGTSRAFF. V gene TRBV7-9 combines with J gene TRBJ1-1; D unclear. Trimming shortened V by 6 bases and J by 10 bases, and 15 bases separated the two germline ends. Germline CDR1 and CDR2: SEHNR and FQNEAQ (reference sequence). CDR3 length: 12 residues.

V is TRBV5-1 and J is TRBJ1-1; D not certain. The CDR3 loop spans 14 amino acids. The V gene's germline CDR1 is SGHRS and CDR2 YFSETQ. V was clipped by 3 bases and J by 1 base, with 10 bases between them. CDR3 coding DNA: TGCGCCAGCAGCTCACAGAACTGGAACACTGAAGCTTTCTTT. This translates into CASSSQNWNTEAFF.

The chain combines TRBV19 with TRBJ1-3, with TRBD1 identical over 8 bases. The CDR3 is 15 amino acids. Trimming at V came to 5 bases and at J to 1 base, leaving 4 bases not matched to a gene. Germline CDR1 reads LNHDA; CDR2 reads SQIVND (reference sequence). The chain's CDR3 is CASSLQGASGNTIYF. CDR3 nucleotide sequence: TGTGCCAGTAGTCTTCAGGGGGCGTCTGGAAACACCATATATTTT.

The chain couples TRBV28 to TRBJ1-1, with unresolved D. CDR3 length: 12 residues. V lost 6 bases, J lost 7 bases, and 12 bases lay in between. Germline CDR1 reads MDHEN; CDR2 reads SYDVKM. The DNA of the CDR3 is TGTGCCAGCAGGTCGGCAGCGCTTGAAGCTTTCTTT. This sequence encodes CASRSAALEAFF.

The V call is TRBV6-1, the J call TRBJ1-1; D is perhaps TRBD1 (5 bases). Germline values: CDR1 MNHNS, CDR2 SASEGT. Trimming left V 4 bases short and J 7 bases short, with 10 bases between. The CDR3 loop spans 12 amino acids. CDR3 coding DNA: TGTGCCAGCAGTGTGCAGGGTGGTGAAGCTTTCTTT. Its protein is CASSVQGGEAFF.

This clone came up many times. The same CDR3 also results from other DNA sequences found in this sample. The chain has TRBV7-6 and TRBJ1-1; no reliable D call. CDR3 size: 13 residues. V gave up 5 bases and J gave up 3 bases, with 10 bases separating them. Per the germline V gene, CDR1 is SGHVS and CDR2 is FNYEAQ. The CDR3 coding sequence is TGTGCCAGCAGCGCACAGAGAGACACTGAAGCTTTCTTT. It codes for CASSAQRDTEAFF.

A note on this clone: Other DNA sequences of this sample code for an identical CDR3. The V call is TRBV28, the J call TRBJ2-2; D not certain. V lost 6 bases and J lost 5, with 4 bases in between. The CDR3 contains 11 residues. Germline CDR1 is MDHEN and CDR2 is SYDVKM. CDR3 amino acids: CASRGTGELFF. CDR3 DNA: TGTGCCAGCAGGGGTACCGGGGAGCTGTTTTTT.

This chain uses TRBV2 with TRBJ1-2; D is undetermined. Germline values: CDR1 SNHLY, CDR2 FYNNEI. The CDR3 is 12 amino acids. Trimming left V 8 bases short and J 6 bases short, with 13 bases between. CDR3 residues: CASVQDSDGYTF. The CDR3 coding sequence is TGTGCCAGCGTTCAGGATTCAGATGGCTACACCTTC.

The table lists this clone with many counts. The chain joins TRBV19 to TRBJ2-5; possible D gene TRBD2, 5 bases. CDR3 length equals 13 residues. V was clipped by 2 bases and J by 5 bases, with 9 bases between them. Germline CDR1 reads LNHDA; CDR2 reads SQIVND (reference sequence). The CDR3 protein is CASSIMERETQYF. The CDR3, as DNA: TGTGCCAGTAGTATAATGGAGCGGGAGACCCAGTACTTC.

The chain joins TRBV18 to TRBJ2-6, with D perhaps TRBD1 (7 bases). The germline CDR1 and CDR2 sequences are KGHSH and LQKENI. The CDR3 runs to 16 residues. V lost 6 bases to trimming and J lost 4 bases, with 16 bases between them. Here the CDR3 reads CASSRTGGMGANVLTF. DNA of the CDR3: TGTGCCAGCTCTCGGACAGGAGGGATGGGGGCCAACGTCCTGACTTTC.

The CDR3 spells CASSIGWGTYEQYF. Here the CDR3 DNA reads TGTGCCAGTAGTATTGGTTGGGGGACCTACGAGCAGTACTTC. The chain employs TRBV19 and TRBJ2-7; the D call may be TRBD1 or TRBD2 (5 bases each). This CDR3 comprises 14 residues. The ends were cut back, 3 bases at V and 2 bases at J, with 11 bases in the middle. Germline CDR1 is LNHDA and CDR2 is SQIVND (reference sequence).